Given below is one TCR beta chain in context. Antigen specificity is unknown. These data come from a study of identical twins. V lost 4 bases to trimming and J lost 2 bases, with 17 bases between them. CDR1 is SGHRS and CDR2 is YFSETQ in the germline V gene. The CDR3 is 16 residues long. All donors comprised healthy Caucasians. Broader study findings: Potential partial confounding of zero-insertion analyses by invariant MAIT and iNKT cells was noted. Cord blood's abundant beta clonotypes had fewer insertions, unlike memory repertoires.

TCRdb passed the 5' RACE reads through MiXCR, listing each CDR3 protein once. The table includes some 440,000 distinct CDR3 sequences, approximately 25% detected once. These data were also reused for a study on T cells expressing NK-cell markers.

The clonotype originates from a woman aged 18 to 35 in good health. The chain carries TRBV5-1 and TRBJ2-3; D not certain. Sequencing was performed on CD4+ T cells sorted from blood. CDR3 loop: CASSRPSVGVTDTQYF. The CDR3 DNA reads TGCGCCAGCAGCCGCCCCTCGGTTGGAGTCACAGATACGCAGTATTTT.